These T cell receptor beta chains were read from a single sample in a study of cytomegalovirus exposure and HLA in healthy donors. TCRdb keeps only in-frame clones here, not all; method: immunoSEQ multiplex PCR. The data contain approximately 260,000 clones, about four fifths of them singletons. Input material: PBMCs. These receptors came from a woman aged 40-49 years in good health and CMV-seropositive. CDR3s leave out the opening cysteine and the closing phenylalanine or tryptophan.

TRBV14	ASSQVGTGSGYT
TRBV27	ASSPRTGSYNEQF
TRBV9	ASSGTSGHSSYNEQF
TRBV19	ASSIQGGIGGELF
TRBV19	ASSMTSASYEQY
TRBV6-6	ASKPRGMISYNEQF
TRBV11-2	ASSVNRGETQY
TRBV23-1	ASRGKGLRLAGVLPSYEQY
TRBV7-2	ASSREGFLNTEAF
TRBV7-3	ASSRGENYEQY
TRBV27	ASSLYSTGTSGRDYEQY
TRBV30	AWSPNRVGAQY
TRBV11-2	ASSPGAGSGGNTIY
TRBV27	ASLGQGNEQY
TRBV7-9	ASREQGAYEQF
TRBV29-1	SVGSGYFNTEAF
TRBV30	AWSHGVSNSPLH
TRBV9	ASSGHRVHEQY
TRBV30	AWSARDRKKAF
TRBV25-1	ASSEGGKTSGSTDTQY
TRBV5-5	ASSLEAGRDTQY
TRBV7-8	ASSPRRTSGKRDYEQY
TRBV7-9	ASSQDLGHPNYEQY
TRBV25-1	ASSAGSYEQY
TRBV5-6	ASSLQGFSYNEQF
TRBV11-3	ASRNRASYEQY
TRBV9	ASSPPDRSGYT
TRBV27	ASSLWPRATYEQY
TRBV29-1	SVETSGGRTDTQY
TRBV7-9	ASSPRDLLETQY
TRBV30	AWSVRGGRGQETQY
TRBV5-1	ASSLVGQSYGYT
TRBV19	ASSTGTSGAHNEQF
TRBV2	ASSGNQGGGYSNQPQH
TRBV27	ASSQRGRIYGYT
TRBV4-2	ASSQDGGGSTEAF
TRBV11-1	ASSSTGPGGEQY
TRBV28	ASSFGSSNQPQH
TRBV11-2	ASSTRQGPDTEAF
TRBV4-3	ASSQETGSGANVLT
TRBV19	ASSILRRQGARGKNIQY
TRBV4-3	ASSQGEGGAGRRTDTQY
TRBV27	ASSFSGLAGGGGGGVEQF
TRBV5-1	ASSWGSSGGTDTQY
TRBV4-3	ASSLQPTGLTEAF
TRBV9	ASSAGTGKNYGYT
TRBV6-1	ASSEGHRVAKNIQY
TRBV30	AWKGSGYEQY
TRBV28	ASRRLAGTYEQY
TRBV11-3	ASSLVRGRANYGYT
TRBV7-9	ASSYSSGRTDTQY
TRBV6-5	ASSRQLTGGGEQY